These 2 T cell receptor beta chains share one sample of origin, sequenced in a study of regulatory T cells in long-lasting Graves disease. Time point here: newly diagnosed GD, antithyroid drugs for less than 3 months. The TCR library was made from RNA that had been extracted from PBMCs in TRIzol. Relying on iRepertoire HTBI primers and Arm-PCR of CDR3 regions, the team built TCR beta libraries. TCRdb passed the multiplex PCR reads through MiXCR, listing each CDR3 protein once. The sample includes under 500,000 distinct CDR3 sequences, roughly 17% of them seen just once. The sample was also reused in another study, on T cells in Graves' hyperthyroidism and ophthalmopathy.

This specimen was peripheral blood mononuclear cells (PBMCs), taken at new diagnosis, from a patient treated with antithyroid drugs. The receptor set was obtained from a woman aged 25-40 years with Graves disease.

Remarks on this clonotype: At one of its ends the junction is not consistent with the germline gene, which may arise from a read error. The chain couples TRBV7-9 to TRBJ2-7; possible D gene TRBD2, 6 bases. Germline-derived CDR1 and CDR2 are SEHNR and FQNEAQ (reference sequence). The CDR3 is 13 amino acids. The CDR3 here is CANSFGGIYEQYF. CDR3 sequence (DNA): TGTGCCAACAGCTTTGGGGGGATCTACGAGCAGTACTTC.

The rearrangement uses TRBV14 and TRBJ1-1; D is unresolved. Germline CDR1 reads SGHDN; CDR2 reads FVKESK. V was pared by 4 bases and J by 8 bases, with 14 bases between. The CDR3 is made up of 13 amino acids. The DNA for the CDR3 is TGTGCCAGCAGCCTAACTTGGGAGACCGAAGCTTTCTTT. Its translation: CASSLTWETEAFF. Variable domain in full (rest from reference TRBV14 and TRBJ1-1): EAGVTQFPSHSVIEKGQTVTLRCDPISGHDNLYWYRRVMGKEIKFLLHFVKESKQDESGMPNNRFLAERTGGTYSTLKVQPAELEDSGVYFCASSLTWETEAFFGQGTRLTVV.